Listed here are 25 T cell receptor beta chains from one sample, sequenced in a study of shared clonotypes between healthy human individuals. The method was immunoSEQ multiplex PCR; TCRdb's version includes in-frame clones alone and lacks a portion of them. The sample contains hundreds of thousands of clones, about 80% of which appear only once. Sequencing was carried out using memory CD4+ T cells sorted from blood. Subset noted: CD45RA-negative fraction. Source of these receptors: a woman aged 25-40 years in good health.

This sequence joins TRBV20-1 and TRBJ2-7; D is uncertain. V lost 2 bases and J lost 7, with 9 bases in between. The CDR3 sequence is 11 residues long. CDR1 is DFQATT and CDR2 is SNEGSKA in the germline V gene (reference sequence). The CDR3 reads CSARSQVEQYF. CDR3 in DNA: TGCAGTGCTAGATCCCAGGTTGAGCAGTACTTC.

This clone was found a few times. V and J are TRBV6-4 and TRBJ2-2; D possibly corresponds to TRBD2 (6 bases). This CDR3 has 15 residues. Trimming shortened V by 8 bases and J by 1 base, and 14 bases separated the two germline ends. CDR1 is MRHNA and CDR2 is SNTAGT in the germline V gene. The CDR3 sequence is CASSKAGQNTGELFF. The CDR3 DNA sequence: TGTGCCAGCTCCAAGGCGGGGCAGAACACCGGGGAGCTGTTTTTT.

CDR3 bases: TGTGCCAGCAGCCTAGGTGGTATTTATGGCTACACCTTC. This codes for CASSLGGIYGYTF. The V call is TRBV2, the J call TRBJ1-2; D uncertain. Germline CDR1 and CDR2: SNHLY and FYNNEI. The CDR3 consists of 13 residues. The V and J ends lost 6 bases and 5 bases respectively, with 13 bases between them.

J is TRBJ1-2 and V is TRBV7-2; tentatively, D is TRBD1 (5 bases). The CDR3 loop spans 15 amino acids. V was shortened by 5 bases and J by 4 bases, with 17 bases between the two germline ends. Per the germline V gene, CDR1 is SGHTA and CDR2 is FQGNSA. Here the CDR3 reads CASSAKRGLGYGYTF. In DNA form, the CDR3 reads TGTGCCAGCAGCGCCAAAAGGGGATTGGGCTATGGCTACACCTTC. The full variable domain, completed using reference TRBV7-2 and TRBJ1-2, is GAGVSQSPSNKVTEKGKDVELRCDPISGHTALYWYRQSLGQGLEFLIYFQGNSAPDKSGLPSDRFSAERTGGSVSTLTIQRTQQEDSAVYLCASSAKRGLGYGYTFGSGTRLTVV.

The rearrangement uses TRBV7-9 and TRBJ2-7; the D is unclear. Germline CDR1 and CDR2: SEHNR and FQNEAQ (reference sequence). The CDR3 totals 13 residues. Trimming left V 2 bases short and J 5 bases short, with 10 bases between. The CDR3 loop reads CASSLFSDHEQYF. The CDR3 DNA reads TGTGCCAGCAGCTTATTTTCAGACCACGAGCAGTACTTC.

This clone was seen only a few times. CDR3 sequence (DNA): TGTGCCTGGAGTGACACGGGGGCGCGAGGCTACACCTTC. It specifies CAWSDTGARGYTF. V gene TRBV30 combines with J gene TRBJ1-2; TRBD1 is a possible D gene (6 bases). The CDR3 extends over 13 amino acids. V was trimmed by 1 base and J by 8 bases, leaving 14 bases between them. In germline, CDR1 is GTSNPN, CDR2 SVGIG (reference sequence).

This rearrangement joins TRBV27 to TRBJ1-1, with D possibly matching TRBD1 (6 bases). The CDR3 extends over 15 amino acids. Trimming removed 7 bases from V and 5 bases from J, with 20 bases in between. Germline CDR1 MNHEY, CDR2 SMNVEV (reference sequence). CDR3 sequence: CASTTLVGASTEAFF. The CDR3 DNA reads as TGTGCCAGCACCACACTAGTGGGGGCGAGTACTGAAGCTTTCTTT.

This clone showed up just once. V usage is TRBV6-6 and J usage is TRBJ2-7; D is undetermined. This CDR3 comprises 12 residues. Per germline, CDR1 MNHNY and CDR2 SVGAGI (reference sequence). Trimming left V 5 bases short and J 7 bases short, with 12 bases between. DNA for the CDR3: TGTGCCAGCAGTCCCTCCTACCCGGAGCAGTACTTC. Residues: CASSPSYPEQYF.

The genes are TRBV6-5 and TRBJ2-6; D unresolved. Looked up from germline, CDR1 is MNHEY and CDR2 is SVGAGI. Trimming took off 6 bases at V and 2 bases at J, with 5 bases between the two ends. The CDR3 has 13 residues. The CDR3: CASRDPGANVLTF. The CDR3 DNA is TGTGCCAGCAGGGACCCTGGGGCCAACGTCCTGACTTTC.

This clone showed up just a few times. The CDR3 DNA sequence: TGCAGTGCTAGAGATCCTTTGGCGCAGTTCTTC. Translating it yields CSARDPLAQFF. The chain recombines TRBV20-1 with TRBJ2-1; D is ambiguous. V was shortened by 0 bases and J by 12 bases, with 9 bases between the two germline ends. The CDR3 spans 11 residues. The V gene's germline CDR1 is DFQATT and CDR2 SNEGSKA (reference sequence).

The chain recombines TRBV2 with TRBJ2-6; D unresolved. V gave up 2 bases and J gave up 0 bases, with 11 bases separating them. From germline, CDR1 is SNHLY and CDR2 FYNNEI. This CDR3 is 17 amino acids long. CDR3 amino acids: CASSESGRDSGANVLTF. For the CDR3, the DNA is TGTGCCAGCAGTGAATCTGGCAGAGACTCTGGGGCCAACGTCCTGACTTTC. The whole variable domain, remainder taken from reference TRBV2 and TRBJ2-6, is EPEVTQTPSHQVTQMGQEVILRCVPISNHLYFYWYRQILGQKVEFLVSFYNNEISEKSEIFDDQFSVERPDGSNFTLKIRSTKLEDSAMYFCASSESGRDSGANVLTFGAGSRLTVL.

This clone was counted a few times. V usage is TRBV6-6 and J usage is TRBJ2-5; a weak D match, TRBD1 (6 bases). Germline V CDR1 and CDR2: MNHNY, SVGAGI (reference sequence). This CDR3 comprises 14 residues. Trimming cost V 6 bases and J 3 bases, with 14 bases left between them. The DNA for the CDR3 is TGTGCCAGCAGACCCGGGACAACCAAAGAGACCCAGTACTTC. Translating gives CASRPGTTKETQYF.

This chain's CDR3 is CASSPAGDATNEKLFF. CDR3 sequence (DNA): TGCGCCAGCAGCCCCGCGGGAGACGCAACTAATGAAAAACTGTTTTTT. The genes are TRBV5-1 and TRBJ1-4; no definite D call. Germline loops: CDR1 SGHRS, CDR2 YFSETQ. V lost 4 bases to trimming and J lost 0 bases, with 13 bases between them. There are 16 residues in the CDR3.

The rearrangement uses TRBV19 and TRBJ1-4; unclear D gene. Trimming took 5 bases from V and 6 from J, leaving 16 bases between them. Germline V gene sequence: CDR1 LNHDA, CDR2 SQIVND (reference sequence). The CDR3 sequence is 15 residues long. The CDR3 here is CASSSYASGDEKLFF. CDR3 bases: TGTGCCAGTAGTTCCTACGCCAGCGGGGATGAAAAACTGTTTTTT.

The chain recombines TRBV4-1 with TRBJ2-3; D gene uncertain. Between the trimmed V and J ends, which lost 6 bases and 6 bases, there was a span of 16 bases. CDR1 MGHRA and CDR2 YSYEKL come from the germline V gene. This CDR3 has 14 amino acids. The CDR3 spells CASRDVAERDTQYF. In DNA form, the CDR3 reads TGCGCCAGCAGAGACGTGGCCGAGAGGGATACGCAGTATTTT.

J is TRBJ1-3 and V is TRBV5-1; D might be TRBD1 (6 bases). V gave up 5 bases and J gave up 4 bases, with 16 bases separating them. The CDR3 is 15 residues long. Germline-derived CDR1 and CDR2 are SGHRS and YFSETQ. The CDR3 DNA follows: TGCGCCAGCAGTAACGACAGGACGGTAGGAAACACCATATATTTT. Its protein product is CASSNDRTVGNTIYF.

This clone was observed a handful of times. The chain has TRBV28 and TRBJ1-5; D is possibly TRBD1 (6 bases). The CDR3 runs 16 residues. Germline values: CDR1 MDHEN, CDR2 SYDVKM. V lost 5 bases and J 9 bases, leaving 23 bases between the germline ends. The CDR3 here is CASSRIRGVGESPQHF. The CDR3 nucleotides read TGTGCCAGCAGTAGAATCAGGGGTGTCGGGGAATCGCCCCAGCATTTT.

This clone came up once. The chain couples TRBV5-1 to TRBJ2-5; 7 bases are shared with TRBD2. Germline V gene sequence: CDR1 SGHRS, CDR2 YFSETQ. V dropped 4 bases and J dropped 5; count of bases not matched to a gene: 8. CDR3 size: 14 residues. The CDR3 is CASSASGLGETQYF. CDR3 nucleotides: TGCGCCAGCAGCGCTAGCGGCCTGGGGGAGACCCAGTACTTC.

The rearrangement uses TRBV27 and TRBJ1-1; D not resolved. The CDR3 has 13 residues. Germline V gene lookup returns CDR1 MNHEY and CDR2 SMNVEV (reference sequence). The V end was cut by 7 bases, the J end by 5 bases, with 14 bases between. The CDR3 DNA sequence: TGTGCCAGCAAGGTGGGATGGCAGACTGAAGCTTTCTTT. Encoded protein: CASKVGWQTEAFF.

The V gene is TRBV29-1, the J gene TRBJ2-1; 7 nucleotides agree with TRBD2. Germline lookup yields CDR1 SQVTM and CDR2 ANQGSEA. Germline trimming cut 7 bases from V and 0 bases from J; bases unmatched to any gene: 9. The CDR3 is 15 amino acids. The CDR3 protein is CSEGRGSGSYNEQFF. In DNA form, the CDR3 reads TGCAGCGAGGGGCGGGGGTCGGGCTCCTACAATGAGCAGTTCTTC.

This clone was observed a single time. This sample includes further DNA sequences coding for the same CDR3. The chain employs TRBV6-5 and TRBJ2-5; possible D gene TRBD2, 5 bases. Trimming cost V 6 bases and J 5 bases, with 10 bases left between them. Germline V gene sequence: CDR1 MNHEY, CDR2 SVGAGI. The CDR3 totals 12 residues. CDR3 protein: CASSPSRETQYF. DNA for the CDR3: TGTGCCAGCAGCCCTAGCAGGGAGACCCAGTACTTC.

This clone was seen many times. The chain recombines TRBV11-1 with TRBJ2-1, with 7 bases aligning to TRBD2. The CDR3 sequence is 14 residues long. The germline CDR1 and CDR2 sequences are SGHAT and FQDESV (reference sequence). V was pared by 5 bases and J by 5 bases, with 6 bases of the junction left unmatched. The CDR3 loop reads CASSPTGGHNEQFF. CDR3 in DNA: TGTGCCAGCAGCCCAACGGGAGGCCACAATGAGCAGTTCTTC.

Here the CDR3 DNA reads TGTGCCATCAGTGACCAAGGGCCTAGCTACAATGAGCAGTTCTTC. It yields the protein CAISDQGPSYNEQFF. V and J are TRBV10-3 and TRBJ2-1, with D unclear. CDR1 and CDR2 (germline): ENHRY, SYGVKD. The V end was cut by 3 bases, the J end by 3 bases, with 12 bases between. This CDR3 spans 15 amino acids.

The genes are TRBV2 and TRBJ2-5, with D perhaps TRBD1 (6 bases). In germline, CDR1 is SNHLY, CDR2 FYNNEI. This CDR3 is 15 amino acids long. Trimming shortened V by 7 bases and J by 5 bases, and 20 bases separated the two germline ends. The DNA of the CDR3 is TGTGCCAGCAAGGGGCAGGGGATACAGGTGGAGACCCAGTACTTC. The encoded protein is CASKGQGIQVETQYF.

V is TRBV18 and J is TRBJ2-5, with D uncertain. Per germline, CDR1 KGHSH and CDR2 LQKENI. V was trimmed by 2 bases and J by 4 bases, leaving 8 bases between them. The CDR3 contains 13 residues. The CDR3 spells CASSPGSAETQYF. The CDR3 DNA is TGTGCCAGCTCACCAGGGTCGGCAGAGACCCAGTACTTC.